Described below is a single T cell receptor (beta chain) sequence and its context. The data were produced by immunoSEQ multiplex PCR, yet TCRdb's version contains in-frame clones alone and is incomplete. The sample records under 150,000 clones, 84% being singletons. The data were obtained in a study of blood T cell repertoires in COVID-19. This CDR3 region has 14 residues. Losses at the gene ends were 3 bases for V and 8 bases for J; bases not matched to a gene: 6. Germline CDR1 ENHRY, CDR2 SYGVKD. This receptor was taken from a human donor in a cohort sampled during active COVID-19. The V call is TRBV10-3, the J call TRBJ1-4, with 7 bases lining up with TRBD1. The sequenced sample consisted of peripheral blood. CDR3 amino acids: CAISEVTGPEKLFF. In DNA, the CDR3 is TGTGCCATCAGTGAAGTGACAGGGCCAGAAAAACTGTTTTTT.